The 12 T cell receptor beta chains given below trace back to one sample, sequenced in a study of post-analysis software for immune sequencing data. The study, taken as a whole, reports: Compared with controls, patients had more of about 5 TRBV segments, including TRBV5-6, TRBV5-1 and TRBV20-1.

No cognate antigen is known for these TCRs. Sequencing libraries made from TCR beta cDNA carried unique molecular identifiers. Each CDR3 protein gets one entry after TCRdb re-called the PCR reads with MiXCR. The sample shows around 400,000 distinct CDR3 sequences, about a third of them seen only once. Material for sequencing was blood. The receptors were gathered from a girl between 5 and 17 years old with multiple sclerosis.

The chain links TRBV10-3 to TRBJ1-2, with 9 positions matching TRBD1. The CDR3 is 13 residues long. V lost 10 bases and J lost 4; bases outside the gene matches: 7. Germline-derived CDR1 and CDR2 are ENHRY and SYGVKD. The CDR3 DNA follows: TGTGCCAGCACTGGACAGGGGAGCTATGGCTACACCTTC. It codes for CASTGQGSYGYTF.

The chain uses TRBV4-1 and TRBJ2-1; D ambiguous. This CDR3 has 16 residues. Germline assignment: CDR1 MGHRA and CDR2 YSYEKL. The V and J ends lost 2 bases and 0 bases respectively, with 11 bases between them. The CDR3 reads CASSQWSESSYNEQFF. The CDR3 DNA sequence: TGCGCCAGCAGCCAATGGAGCGAGAGCTCCTACAATGAGCAGTTCTTC.

This clonotype was seen a few times. The V call is TRBV9, the J call TRBJ1-1; D is ambiguous. Germline values: CDR1 SGDLS, CDR2 YYNGEE. Trimming shortened V by 6 bases and J by 4 bases, and 16 bases separated the two germline ends. The CDR3 runs to 14 residues. The CDR3 loop is CASTYLEFSTEAFF. CDR3 sequence (DNA): TGTGCCAGCACGTACCTGGAGTTTTCCACTGAAGCTTTCTTT.

The V call is TRBV4-1, the J call TRBJ2-3, with 11 bases lining up with TRBD2. The J segment lost 5 bases and the V segment lost 1 base, leaving 5 bases of the junction unmatched. The CDR3 spans 16 residues. Germline loops: CDR1 MGHRA, CDR2 YSYEKL. The CDR3 region has the DNA TGCGCCAGCAGCCAAGTCAGGCTAGCGGGGGGAGATACGCAGTATTTT. It codes for CASSQVRLAGGDTQYF.

This chain connects TRBV3-1 to TRBJ2-7; tentative D call: TRBD1 (5 bases). V dropped 0 bases and J dropped 5 bases, with 8 bases sitting between them. Germline CDR1 reads LGHDT; CDR2 reads YNNKEL (reference sequence). This CDR3 has 13 amino acids. The CDR3 spells CASSQEGVHEQYF. The CDR3 DNA reads as TGTGCCAGCAGCCAAGAAGGGGTACACGAGCAGTACTTC.

The sample holds many counts of this clonotype. The V gene is TRBV4-1, the J gene TRBJ2-6, with a weak D call TRBD1 (5 bases). V gave up 3 bases and J gave up 12 bases, with 15 bases separating them. This CDR3 contains 14 residues. The germline gives CDR1 MGHRA, CDR2 YSYEKL. Written as DNA, the CDR3 is TGCGCCAGCAGCCACCCTCCCCAAGGGGTCGTCCTGACTTTC. Translation: CASSHPPQGVVLTF.

This clonotype was recorded a few times. The rearrangement links TRBV20-1 to TRBJ2-1; 8 nucleotides align to TRBD1. V lost 0 bases and J lost 3; bases outside the gene matches: 10. The germline gives CDR1 DFQATT, CDR2 SNEGSKA (reference sequence). The CDR3 contains 17 residues. The CDR3 is CSARDRFRGQYYNEQFF. DNA of the CDR3: TGCAGTGCTAGAGATAGGTTCAGGGGGCAATACTACAATGAGCAGTTCTTC.

V and J are TRBV7-8 and TRBJ1-5; D perhaps matches TRBD1 (6 bases). With 7 bases removed from V and 7 bases from J, the gap between germline ends came to 14 bases. Per germline, CDR1 SGHVS and CDR2 FQNEAQ. This CDR3 is built from 13 residues. CDR3 nucleotide sequence: TGTGCCAGCAACGCCGGAGGGGGGCAGCCCCAGCATTTT. Translation gives CASNAGGGQPQHF.

The chain uses TRBV7-9 and TRBJ1-6, with a possible D match to TRBD1 (5 bases). The germline V and J ends were trimmed by 5 bases and 3 bases, with 14 bases remaining between them. There are 16 residues in the CDR3. Looked up from germline, CDR1 is SEHNR and CDR2 is FQNEAQ (reference sequence). CDR3 sequence: CASSLGAGNYNSPLHF. The CDR3, as DNA: TGTGCCAGCAGCCTTGGAGCAGGGAACTATAATTCACCCCTCCACTTT.

There are a few counts of this clonotype. The V and J genes are TRBV9 and TRBJ2-3; D gene uncertain. V was trimmed by 1 base and J by 2 bases, leaving 5 bases between them. Per germline, CDR1 SGDLS and CDR2 YYNGEE. The CDR3 runs 13 residues. DNA of the CDR3: TGTGCCAGCAGCGTATCATTCACAGATACGCAGTATTTT. This codes for CASSVSFTDTQYF.

The chain combines TRBV4-3 with TRBJ2-5; D remains unclear. The J call may be faulty, since TRBJ2-7 better matches the DNA end. The CDR3 runs to 14 residues. CDR1 LGHNA and CDR2 YSLEER come from the germline V gene. The DNA for the CDR3 is TGCGCCAGCAGCCAAGATCTAGGAGACTACGAGCAGTACTTC. As protein: CASSQDLGDYEQYF.

The chain couples TRBV28 to TRBJ1-2; the D gene is possibly TRBD1 (6 bases). The CDR3 is 15 residues long. V lost 3 bases to trimming and J lost 0 bases, with 11 bases between them. Germline loops: CDR1 MDHEN, CDR2 SYDVKM. This CDR3 is CASSFFTGTNYGYTF. The CDR3 coding sequence is TGTGCCAGCAGTTTCTTCACAGGGACTAACTATGGCTACACCTTC.